This T cell receptor (beta chain) emerged from a study of T cell repertoires in cytomegalovirus infection. Study at large: A matching HLA type, together with CMV infection, was signaled by public TCR beta signatures.

Using its own MiXCR run on the reads, TCRdb lists one record per CDR3 protein. Of about 740,000 distinct CDR3 sequences in the sample, approximately 34% were seen once. This CDR3 has 16 residues. Trimming shortened V by 6 bases and J by 4 bases, and 22 bases separated the two germline ends. V and J are TRBV12-3 or TRBV12-4 and TRBJ2-7; D is perhaps TRBD2 (7 bases). Sample: PBMCs. The sequence was obtained from a human donor in good health (CMV status not recorded). Some clones in this sample may be carry-over from other donors' samples. The CDR3 DNA reads as TGTGCCAGCAGCCCCGCTAGGTGGGGGGGGCAGTACGAGCAGTACTTC. Translated: CASSPARWGGQYEQYF.